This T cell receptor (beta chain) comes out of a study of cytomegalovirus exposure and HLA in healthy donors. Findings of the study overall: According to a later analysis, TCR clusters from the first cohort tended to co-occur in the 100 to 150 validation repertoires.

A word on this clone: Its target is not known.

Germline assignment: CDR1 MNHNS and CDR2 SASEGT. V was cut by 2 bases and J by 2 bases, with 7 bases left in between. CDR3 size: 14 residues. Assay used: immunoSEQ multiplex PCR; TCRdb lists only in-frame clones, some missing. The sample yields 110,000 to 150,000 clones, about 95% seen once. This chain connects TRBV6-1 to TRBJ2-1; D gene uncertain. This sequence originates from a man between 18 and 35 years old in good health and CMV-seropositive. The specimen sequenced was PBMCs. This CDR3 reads CASSESPTYNEQFF. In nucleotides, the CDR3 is TGTGCCAGCAGTGAAAGTCCTACCTACAATGAGCAGTTCTTC.